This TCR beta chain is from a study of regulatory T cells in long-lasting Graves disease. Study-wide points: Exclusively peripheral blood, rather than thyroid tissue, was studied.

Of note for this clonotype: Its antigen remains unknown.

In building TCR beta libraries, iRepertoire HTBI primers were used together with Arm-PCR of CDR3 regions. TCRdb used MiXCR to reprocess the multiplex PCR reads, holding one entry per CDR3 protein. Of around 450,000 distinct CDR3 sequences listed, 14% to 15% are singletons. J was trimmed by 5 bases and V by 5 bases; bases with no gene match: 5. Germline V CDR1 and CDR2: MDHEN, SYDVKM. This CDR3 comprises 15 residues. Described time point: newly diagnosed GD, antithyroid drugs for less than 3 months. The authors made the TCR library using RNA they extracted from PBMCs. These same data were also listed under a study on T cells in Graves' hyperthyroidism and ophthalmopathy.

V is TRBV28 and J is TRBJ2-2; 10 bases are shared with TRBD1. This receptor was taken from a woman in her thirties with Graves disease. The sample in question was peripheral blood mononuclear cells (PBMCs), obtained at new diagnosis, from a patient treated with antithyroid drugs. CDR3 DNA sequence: TGTGCCAGCAGTCTGACAGGGGGCGAAACCGGGGAGCTGTTTTTT. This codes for CASSLTGGETGELFF.